The clone carrying this T cell receptor beta chain was detected a few times. Its antigen remains unidentified. The sample belongs to a study of T cells in Graves' hyperthyroidism and ophthalmopathy. Study findings and constraints: The authors' 13 V-J model separated ophthalmopathy from stable hyperthyroidism. Expanded thyroid clonotypes (above 0.001) were mostly also found in blood.

CDR3 length equals 16 residues. The V and J ends lost 5 bases and 5 bases respectively, with 19 bases between them. CDR1 SEHNR and CDR2 FQNEAQ come from the germline V gene (reference sequence). Regions amplified from RNA transcripts were the TCR beta CDR3 regions. The HTBI set primed first-round TCR CDR3 RT-PCR. TCRdb reprocessed the multiplex PCR reads with MiXCR, giving one entry per CDR3 protein. The sample includes more than 600,000 distinct CDR3 sequences, 15% to 20% of them seen just once. Uncontrolled infection, other autoimmune disease, pregnancy or lactation excluded patients. Out of around 10 ml of fresh peripheral blood came the PBMCs.

The genes are TRBV7-9 and TRBJ2-1, with a weak D call TRBD1 (6 bases). Sequencing input: blood. The TCR was taken from a man aged 18-30 years with Graves' hyperthyroidism. In DNA form, the CDR3 reads TGTGCCAGCAGCCCCCTTACAGGGTTCACTGACAATGAGCAGTTCTTC. This codes for CASSPLTGFTDNEQFF.